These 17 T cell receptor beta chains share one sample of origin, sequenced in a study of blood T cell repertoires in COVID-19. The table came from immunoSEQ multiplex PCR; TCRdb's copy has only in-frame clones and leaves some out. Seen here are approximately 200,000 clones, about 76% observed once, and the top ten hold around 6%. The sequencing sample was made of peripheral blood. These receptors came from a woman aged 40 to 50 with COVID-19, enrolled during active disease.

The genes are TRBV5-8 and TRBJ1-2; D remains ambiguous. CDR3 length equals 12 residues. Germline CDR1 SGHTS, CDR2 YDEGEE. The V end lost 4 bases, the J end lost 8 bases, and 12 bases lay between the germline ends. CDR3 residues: CASSVGLDGYTF. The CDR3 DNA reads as TGTGCCAGCAGCGTTGGACTTGACGGCTACACCTTC.

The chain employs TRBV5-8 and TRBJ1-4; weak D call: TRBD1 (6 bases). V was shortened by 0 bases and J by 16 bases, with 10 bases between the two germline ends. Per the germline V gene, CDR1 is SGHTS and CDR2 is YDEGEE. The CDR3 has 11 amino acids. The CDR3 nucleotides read TGTGCCAGCAGCTTGGAACAGGGCCAGTTTTTT. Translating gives CASSLEQGQFF.

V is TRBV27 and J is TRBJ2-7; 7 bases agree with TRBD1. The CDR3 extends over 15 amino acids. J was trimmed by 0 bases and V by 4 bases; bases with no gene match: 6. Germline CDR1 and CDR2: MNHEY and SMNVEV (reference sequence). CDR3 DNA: TGTGCCAGCAGTTCAGGGGGTAAAGCCTCCTACGAGCAGTACTTC. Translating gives CASSSGGKASYEQYF.

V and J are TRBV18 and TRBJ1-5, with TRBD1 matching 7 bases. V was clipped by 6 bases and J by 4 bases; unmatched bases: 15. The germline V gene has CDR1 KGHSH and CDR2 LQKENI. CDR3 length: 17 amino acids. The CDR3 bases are TGTGCCAGCTCCCAGAATAGAAAAGGGACAGAAAATCAGCCCCAGCATTTT. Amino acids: CASSQNRKGTENQPQHF.

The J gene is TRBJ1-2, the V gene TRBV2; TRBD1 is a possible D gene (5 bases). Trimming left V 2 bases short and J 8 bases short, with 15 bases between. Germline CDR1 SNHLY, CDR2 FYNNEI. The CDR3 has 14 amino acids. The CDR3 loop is CASSESGRVKGYTF. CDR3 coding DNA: TGTGCCAGCAGTGAATCCGGCAGGGTAAAAGGCTACACCTTC.

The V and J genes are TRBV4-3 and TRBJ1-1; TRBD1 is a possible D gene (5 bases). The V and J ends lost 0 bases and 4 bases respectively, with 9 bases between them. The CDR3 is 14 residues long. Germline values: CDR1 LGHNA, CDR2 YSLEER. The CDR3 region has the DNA TGCGCCAGCAGCCAAGAATGGGGCGGCACTGAAGCTTTCTTT. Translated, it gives CASSQEWGGTEAFF.

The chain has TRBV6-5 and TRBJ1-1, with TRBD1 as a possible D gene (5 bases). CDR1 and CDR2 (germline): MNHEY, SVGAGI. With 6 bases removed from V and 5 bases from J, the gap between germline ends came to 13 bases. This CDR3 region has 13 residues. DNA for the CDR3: TGTGCCAGCAGCAGACCCGGGGGGACTGAAGCTTTCTTT. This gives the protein CASSRPGGTEAFF.

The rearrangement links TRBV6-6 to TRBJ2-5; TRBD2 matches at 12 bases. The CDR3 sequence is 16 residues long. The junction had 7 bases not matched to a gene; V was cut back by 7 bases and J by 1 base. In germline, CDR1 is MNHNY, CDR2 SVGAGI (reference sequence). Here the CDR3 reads CASTYRLAGAQETQYF. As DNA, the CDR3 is TGTGCCAGCACCTACAGACTAGCGGGGGCCCAAGAGACCCAGTACTTC.

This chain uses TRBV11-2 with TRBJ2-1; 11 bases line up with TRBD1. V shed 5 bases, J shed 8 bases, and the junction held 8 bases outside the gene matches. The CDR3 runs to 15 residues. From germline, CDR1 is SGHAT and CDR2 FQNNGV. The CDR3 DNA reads TGTGCCAGCAGCCCCGGACAGGGGGCTTTTCATGAGCAGTTCTTC. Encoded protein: CASSPGQGAFHEQFF. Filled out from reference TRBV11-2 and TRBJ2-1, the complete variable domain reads EAGVAQSPRYKIIEKRQSVAFWCNPISGHATLYWYQQILGQGPKLLIQFQNNGVVDDSQLPKDRFSAERLKGVDSTLKIQPAKLEDSAVYLCASSPGQGAFHEQFFGPGTRLTVL.

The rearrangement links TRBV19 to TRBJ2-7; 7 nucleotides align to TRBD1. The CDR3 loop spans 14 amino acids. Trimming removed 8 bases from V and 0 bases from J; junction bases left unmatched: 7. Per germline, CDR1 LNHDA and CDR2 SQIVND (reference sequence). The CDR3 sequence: CASEDRPHSYEQYF. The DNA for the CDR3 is TGTGCCAGTGAGGACAGGCCCCACTCCTACGAGCAGTACTTC.

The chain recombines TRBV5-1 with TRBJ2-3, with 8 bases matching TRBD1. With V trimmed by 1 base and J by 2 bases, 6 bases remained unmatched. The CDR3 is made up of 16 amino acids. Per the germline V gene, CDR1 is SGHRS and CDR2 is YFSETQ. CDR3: CASSLFGQGNTDTQYF. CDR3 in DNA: TGCGCCAGCAGCTTGTTCGGACAGGGCAACACAGATACGCAGTATTTT. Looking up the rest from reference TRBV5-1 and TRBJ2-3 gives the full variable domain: KAGVTQTPRYLIKTRGQQVTLSCSPISGHRSVSWYQQTPGQGLQFLFEYFSETQRNKGNFPGRFSGRQFSNSRSEMNVSTLELGDSALYLCASSLFGQGNTDTQYFGPGTRLTVL.

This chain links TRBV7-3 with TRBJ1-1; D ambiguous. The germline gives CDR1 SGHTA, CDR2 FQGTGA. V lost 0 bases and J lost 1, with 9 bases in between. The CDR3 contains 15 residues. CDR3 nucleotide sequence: TGTGCCAGCAGCTTAACCGCTGGCCCGAACACTGAAGCTTTCTTT. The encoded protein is CASSLTAGPNTEAFF.

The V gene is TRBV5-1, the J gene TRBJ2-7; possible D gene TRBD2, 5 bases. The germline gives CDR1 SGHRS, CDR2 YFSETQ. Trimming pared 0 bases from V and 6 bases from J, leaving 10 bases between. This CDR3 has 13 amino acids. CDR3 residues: CASSLAGVGEQYF. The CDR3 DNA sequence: TGCGCCAGCAGCTTGGCCGGGGTGGGCGAGCAGTACTTC.

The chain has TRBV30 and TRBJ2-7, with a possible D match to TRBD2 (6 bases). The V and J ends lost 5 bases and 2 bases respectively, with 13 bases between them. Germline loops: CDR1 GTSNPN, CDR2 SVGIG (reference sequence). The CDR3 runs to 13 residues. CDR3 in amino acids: CAWCQGGAYEQYF. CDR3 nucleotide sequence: TGTGCCTGGTGTCAGGGAGGCGCCTACGAGCAGTACTTC.

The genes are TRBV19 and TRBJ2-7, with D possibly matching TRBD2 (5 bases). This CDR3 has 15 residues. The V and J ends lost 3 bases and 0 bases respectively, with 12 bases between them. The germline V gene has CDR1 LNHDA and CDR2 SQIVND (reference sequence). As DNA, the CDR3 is TGTGCCAGTAGTATCAGTAGCGCTAGCTCCTACGAGCAGTACTTC. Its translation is CASSISSASSYEQYF.

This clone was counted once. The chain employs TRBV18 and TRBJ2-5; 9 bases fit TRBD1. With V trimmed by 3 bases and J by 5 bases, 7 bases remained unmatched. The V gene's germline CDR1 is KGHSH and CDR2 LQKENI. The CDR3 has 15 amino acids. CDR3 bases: TGTGCCAGCTCACCCAGGACAGGGGTCAGGGAGACCCAGTACTTC. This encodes CASSPRTGVRETQYF.

The CDR3 DNA is TGTGCCAGCGTGGACCTAGCGATTTCCCAGCAGTATTTT. Amino acid sequence: CASVDLAISQQYF. The J gene is TRBJ2-3, the V gene TRBV12-3 or TRBV12-4; possibly TRBD2 for D (6 bases). There are 13 residues in the CDR3. V was cut by 8 bases and J by 11 bases, with 20 bases left in between.